The 32 T cell receptor beta chains below were found in one sample sequenced in a study of T cell clonotyping in hematopoietic cell transplantation. The repertoire was sequenced with immunoSEQ multiplex PCR; TCRdb's copy has only in-frame clones and lacks some. This sample yields approximately 75,000 clones, of which approximately 94% are seen a single time; 1.6% belongs to the top ten. Input material: peripheral blood mononuclear cells. Receptor source: a man aged 50 to 60 in good health. Some clones in this sample may be carry-over from other donors' samples.

In its sample, this clone was seen once. The rearrangement joins TRBV7-3 to TRBJ2-5, with TRBD2 identical over 12 bases. The CDR3 spans 14 residues. Losses at the gene ends were 3 bases for V and 4 bases for J; bases not matched to a gene: 0. Per germline, CDR1 SGHTA and CDR2 FQGTGA. The CDR3 sequence is CASSLGLAGETQYF. CDR3 DNA sequence: TGTGCCAGCAGCTTGGGACTAGCGGGAGAGACCCAGTACTTC.

This rearrangement joins TRBV19 to TRBJ1-1, with a tentative D call TRBD1 (5 bases). This CDR3 is 13 amino acids long. Trimming pared 10 bases from V and 2 bases from J, leaving 14 bases between. Per the germline V gene, CDR1 is LNHDA and CDR2 is SQIVND (reference sequence). This chain's CDR3 is CATGTGGNTEAFF. For the CDR3, the DNA is TGTGCCACAGGGACGGGTGGTAACACTGAAGCTTTCTTT.

This chain joins TRBV9 and TRBJ1-1, with a possible D match to TRBD1 (6 bases). With 6 bases removed from V and 3 bases from J, the gap between germline ends came to 15 bases. Germline-derived CDR1 and CDR2 are SGDLS and YYNGEE. The CDR3 runs to 14 residues. CDR3 sequence: CASTPGGKDTEAFF. The CDR3 region has the DNA TGTGCCAGCACTCCCGGGGGCAAGGACACTGAAGCTTTCTTT.

V usage is TRBV2 and J usage is TRBJ2-7; D is unclear. V was shortened by 3 bases and J by 2 bases, with 14 bases between the two germline ends. The CDR3 covers 15 residues. Germline CDR1 SNHLY, CDR2 FYNNEI. The CDR3 reads CASSDVAETAYEQYF. As DNA, the CDR3 is TGTGCCAGCAGTGATGTTGCCGAGACTGCCTACGAGCAGTACTTC.

V and J are TRBV27 and TRBJ2-1, with D possibly matching TRBD1 (5 bases). With 2 bases removed from V and 5 bases from J, the gap between germline ends came to 7 bases. The germline V gene encodes CDR1 MNHEY and CDR2 SMNVEV (reference sequence). The CDR3 has 13 residues. The CDR3 spells CASSLDRHNEQFF. The CDR3 DNA follows: TGTGCCAGCAGTTTAGACAGACACAATGAGCAGTTCTTC.

The chain couples TRBV30 to TRBJ2-7; 7 nucleotides agree with TRBD2. Germline CDR1 reads GTSNPN; CDR2 reads SVGIG (reference sequence). This CDR3 is 13 amino acids long. The junction had 6 bases not matched to a gene; V was cut back by 0 bases and J by 7 bases. This CDR3 reads CAWSVRREYEQYF. The CDR3, as DNA: TGTGCCTGGAGTGTACGGCGGGAGTATGAGCAGTACTTC.

V gene TRBV7-3 combines with J gene TRBJ2-2; the D gene is possibly TRBD2 (5 bases). In germline, CDR1 is SGHTA, CDR2 FQGTGA. Trimming cost V 1 base and J 5 bases, with 11 bases left between them. The CDR3 is 15 amino acids. DNA for the CDR3: TGTGCCAGCAGCTTAATGAGGGCGGATACCGGGGAGCTGTTTTTT. It encodes CASSLMRADTGELFF.

The genes are TRBV11-2 and TRBJ2-3; D not certain. The ends were cut back, 6 bases at V and 0 bases at J, with 10 bases in the middle. The CDR3 sequence is 14 residues long. Germline CDR1 and CDR2: SGHAT and FQNNGV. For the CDR3, the DNA is TGTGCCAGCAGTTTCCCACGTAGCACAGATACGCAGTATTTT. Its protein is CASSFPRSTDTQYF. Combining the CDR3 with reference TRBV11-2 and TRBJ2-3 gives the whole variable domain EAGVAQSPRYKIIEKRQSVAFWCNPISGHATLYWYQQILGQGPKLLIQFQNNGVVDDSQLPKDRFSAERLKGVDSTLKIQPAKLEDSAVYLCASSFPRSTDTQYFGPGTRLTVL.

This sequence joins TRBV7-2 and TRBJ1-5; D not resolved. The V gene lost 4 bases and the J gene lost 7 bases, with 11 bases spanning the gap. CDR3 length: 13 amino acids. CDR1 SGHTA and CDR2 FQGNSA come from the germline V gene. The CDR3 DNA is TGTGCCAGCAGCTCGGGTGGGCTGCAGCCCCAGCATTTT. Translated: CASSSGGLQPQHF.

The J gene is TRBJ2-7, the V gene TRBV5-6; D is uncertain. The CDR3 is 12 amino acids. Trimming took off 1 base at V and 3 bases at J, with 5 bases between the two ends. CDR1 SGHDT and CDR2 YYEEEE come from the germline V gene. The CDR3 sequence: CASSLNHYEQYF. The DNA of the CDR3 is TGTGCCAGCAGCTTGAATCACTACGAGCAGTACTTC.

The rearrangement joins TRBV19 to TRBJ2-4, with D possibly TRBD2 on 5 matching bases. The CDR3 is made up of 12 amino acids. V was cut by 7 bases and J by 8 bases, with 12 bases left in between. The V gene's germline CDR1 is LNHDA and CDR2 SQIVND (reference sequence). DNA for the CDR3: TGTGCCAGTATGGGTGGAGCGGACATTCAGTACTTC. Amino acid sequence: CASMGGADIQYF.

The chain is built from TRBV29-1 and TRBJ2-2; D might be TRBD2 (6 bases). The CDR3 has 15 residues. Germline values: CDR1 SQVTM, CDR2 ANQGSEA. Trimming took 5 bases from V and 0 from J, leaving 13 bases between them. Here the CDR3 reads CSVSGGGPNTGELFF. CDR3 nucleotide sequence: TGCAGCGTTTCTGGGGGAGGCCCGAACACCGGGGAGCTGTTTTTT.

This chain joins TRBV25-1 and TRBJ2-3; no clear D gene. V was trimmed by 8 bases and J by 6 bases, leaving 18 bases between them. CDR1 MGHDK and CDR2 SYGVNS come from the germline V gene. The CDR3 spans 14 residues. CDR3 coding DNA: TGTGCCAGCCGTCAGGAAGGCGGCCCCGATACGCAGTATTTT. It specifies CASRQEGGPDTQYF.

In its sample, this clone was seen once. The chain recombines TRBV5-4 with TRBJ1-2; D is unclear. In germline, CDR1 is SGHNT, CDR2 YYREEE (reference sequence). Trimming took 5 bases from V and 6 from J, leaving 17 bases between them. The CDR3 runs to 14 residues. The CDR3 coding sequence is TGTGCCAGCAGATCGGGGAGCAACAGCCATGGCTACACCTTC. It yields the protein CASRSGSNSHGYTF.

The genes are TRBV28 and TRBJ1-2; D not resolved. Deletions cut 5 bases from V and 9 bases from J, with 10 bases between. Germline V lookup: CDR1 MDHEN, CDR2 SYDVKM. The CDR3 has 11 amino acids. CDR3 nucleotide sequence: TGTGCCAGCAGTACCACCAAAAGCTACACCTTC. Encoded protein: CASSTTKSYTF.

The chain is built from TRBV13 and TRBJ2-7; 10 bases match TRBD1. The germline gives CDR1 PRHDT, CDR2 FYEKMQ (reference sequence). Trimming took 2 bases from V and 2 from J; bases not matched to a gene: 6. The CDR3 loop spans 16 amino acids. In DNA form, the CDR3 reads TGTGCCAGCAGCTTACTTGGGGACAGGGGAACCTACGAGCAGTACTTC. Its translation is CASSLLGDRGTYEQYF.

The rearrangement joins TRBV29-1 to TRBJ2-1; D may be TRBD2 (5 bases). The V end lost 5 bases, the J end lost 6 bases, and 11 bases lay between the germline ends. Germline-derived CDR1 and CDR2 are SQVTM and ANQGSEA. The CDR3 length is 12 residues. DNA for the CDR3: TGCAGCGTTCACGAACTAGTCAATGAGCAGTTCTTC. Its translation is CSVHELVNEQFF.

The chain has TRBV19 and TRBJ2-2; D is uncertain. CDR3 length: 15 residues. The V gene lost 3 bases and the J gene lost 2 bases, with 10 bases spanning the gap. Germline-derived CDR1 and CDR2 are LNHDA and SQIVND (reference sequence). CDR3 sequence: CASSMVNSNTGELFF. CDR3 nucleotide sequence: TGTGCCAGTAGTATGGTCAACTCCAACACCGGGGAGCTGTTTTTT.

V gene TRBV6-1 combines with J gene TRBJ2-5; 7 bases agree with TRBD2. Trimming removed 1 base from V and 4 bases from J; junction bases left unmatched: 6. The CDR3 contains 15 residues. From germline, CDR1 is MNHNS and CDR2 SASEGT. CDR3 residues: CASSEVPGGGETQYF. CDR3 coding DNA: TGTGCCAGCAGTGAAGTCCCGGGAGGTGGAGAGACCCAGTACTTC.

This chain links TRBV28 with TRBJ2-3, with 8 bases identical to TRBD2. The CDR3 runs to 16 residues. Germline V gene sequence: CDR1 MDHEN, CDR2 SYDVKM. The ends lost 5 bases at V and 7 bases at J; junction bases unmatched: 14. The CDR3 loop reads CASSRTGGGLLNTQYF. The CDR3 coding sequence is TGTGCCAGCAGTCGTACGGGGGGGGGCCTTCTTAATACGCAGTATTTT.

J is TRBJ2-2 and V is TRBV21-1. TRBV21-1 has pseudogene status. This CDR3 region has 16 residues. CDR3 bases: TGTGCCAGCAGCAAAGTATCAGGGGACTACACCGGGGAGCTGTTTTTT. This translates into CASSKVSGDYTGELFF.

The chain is built from TRBV7-9 and TRBJ2-7; D unresolved. Trimming removed 4 bases from V and 1 base from J, with 8 bases in between. The CDR3 covers 13 residues. In germline, CDR1 is SEHNR, CDR2 FQNEAQ (reference sequence). The CDR3, as DNA: TGTGCCAGCAGCTCCCCCGGATCCTACGAGCAGTACTTC. This sequence encodes CASSSPGSYEQYF.

The chain links TRBV7-9 to TRBJ2-6, with a tentative D call TRBD1 (6 bases). Deletions cut 3 bases from V and 0 bases from J, with 9 bases between. In germline, CDR1 is SEHNR, CDR2 FQNEAQ (reference sequence). The CDR3 runs 16 residues. CDR3 coding DNA: TGTGCCAGCAGCTTGGCCAGGGGCTCTGGGGCCAACGTCCTGACTTTC. Translated, it gives CASSLARGSGANVLTF. The variable domain in full, with the rest retrieved from reference TRBV7-9 and TRBJ2-6, is DTGVSQNPRHKITKRGQNVTFRCDPISEHNRLYWYRQTLGQGPEFLTYFQNEAQLEKSRLLSDRFSAERPKGSFSTLEIQRTEQGDSAMYLCASSLARGSGANVLTFGAGSRLTVL.

The chain combines TRBV19 with TRBJ1-5; 10 nucleotides align to TRBD1. This CDR3 contains 14 residues. Trimming at V came to 11 bases and at J to 4 bases, leaving 8 bases not matched to a gene. Germline V gene data show CDR1 as LNHDA and CDR2 as SQIVND (reference sequence). The CDR3 DNA sequence: TGTGCCGGGGGGACAGGGGCGAGAAATCAGCCCCAGCATTTT. Its protein is CAGGTGARNQPQHF.

The chain links TRBV4-2 to TRBJ2-7; TRBD2 is a possible D gene (5 bases). CDR1 is LGHNA, CDR2 YNFKEQ, per germline. The CDR3 length is 17 residues. V was cut by 0 bases and J by 0 bases, with 15 bases left in between. The CDR3 spells CASSQERTGWVSYEQYF. CDR3 nucleotide sequence: TGTGCCAGCAGCCAAGAACGGACGGGATGGGTCTCCTACGAGCAGTACTTC.

The chain couples TRBV5-1 to TRBJ2-5, with 8 bases identical to TRBD1. CDR1 and CDR2 (germline): SGHRS, YFSETQ. V dropped 1 base and J dropped 4; count of bases not matched to a gene: 6. The CDR3 spans 15 residues. CDR3 loop: CASSLTGRGPETQYF. CDR3 coding DNA: TGCGCCAGCAGCTTGACGGGCAGGGGGCCAGAGACCCAGTACTTC.

The rearrangement links TRBV28 to TRBJ2-2; possible D gene TRBD2, 5 bases. V lost 6 bases, J lost 4 bases, and 18 bases lay in between. Per the germline V gene, CDR1 is MDHEN and CDR2 is SYDVKM. This CDR3 contains 16 residues. The CDR3: CASRASGPSGTGELFF. The CDR3 bases are TGTGCCAGCAGGGCTTCAGGCCCAAGCGGCACCGGGGAGCTGTTTTTT.

In its sample, this clone was seen once. V usage is TRBV5-1 and J usage is TRBJ2-5; 9 positions match TRBD2. The CDR3 has 15 residues. The V gene's germline CDR1 is SGHRS and CDR2 YFSETQ. The V and J ends lost 6 bases and 0 bases, in that order; junction bases with no gene match: 6. CDR3 protein: CASTISGGYQETQYF. The DNA of the CDR3 is TGCGCCAGCACGATTAGCGGGGGCTACCAAGAGACCCAGTACTTC.

This chain joins TRBV9 and TRBJ2-7; tentatively, D is TRBD2 (6 bases). CDR1 and CDR2 (germline): SGDLS, YYNGEE. The V and J ends lost 4 bases and 5 bases respectively, with 19 bases between them. The CDR3 has 15 amino acids. CDR3 residues: CASSLEGKGLDEQYF. The CDR3, as DNA: TGTGCCAGCAGCCTAGAGGGGAAGGGACTGGACGAGCAGTACTTC.

This clone was seen only once. The chain joins TRBV27 to TRBJ2-1; 7 bases are shared with TRBD2. Germline-derived CDR1 and CDR2 are MNHEY and SMNVEV (reference sequence). V was clipped by 5 bases and J by 2 bases; unmatched bases: 6. The CDR3 has 15 amino acids. Here the CDR3 reads CASSDSSGTYNEQFF. CDR3 nucleotide sequence: TGTGCCAGCAGTGATTCTAGCGGTACCTACAATGAGCAGTTCTTC.

The chain employs TRBV7-2 and TRBJ1-2; 7 positions match TRBD1. V shed 1 base, J shed 4 bases, and the junction held 9 bases outside the gene matches. The germline V gene encodes CDR1 SGHTA and CDR2 FQGNSA. CDR3 length: 16 amino acids. The CDR3 DNA reads TGTGCCAGCAGCTTAGAATCCGCCGACAGGGTCTATGGCTACACCTTC. As protein: CASSLESADRVYGYTF.

This chain joins TRBV19 and TRBJ1-2; no reliable D call. Trimming removed 3 bases from V and 3 bases from J, with 8 bases in between. CDR3 length equals 13 residues. Germline lookup yields CDR1 LNHDA and CDR2 SQIVND (reference sequence). CDR3 DNA sequence: TGTGCCAGTAGTATGGACGGAGACTATGGCTACACCTTC. It specifies CASSMDGDYGYTF.